The 9 T cell receptor beta chains below come from one sample, sequenced in a study of T-cell reconstitution after alpha-beta-depleted transplantation in children. Unique molecular identifiers were used in preparing the TCRbeta library. TCRdb re-derived calls from the PCR reads in MiXCR, one entry per CDR3 protein. The table lists 610,000 or so distinct CDR3 sequences, 25% to 30% of them singletons, with about a third in the top ten. This material consisted of PBMCs, taken before TCRalphabeta/CD19-depleted stem cell transplant. These receptors came from a boy in the first two years of life with Wiskott-Aldrich syndrome, due to receive a stem cell transplant.

Here the CDR3 DNA reads TGTGCCAGCACACCGACAGGTTCGAATTCACCCCTCCACTTT. This encodes CASTPTGSNSPLHF. The chain joins TRBV25-1 to TRBJ1-6, with D tentatively TRBD1 (6 bases). Between the trimmed V and J ends, which lost 7 bases and 7 bases, there was a span of 14 bases. CDR1 and CDR2 from the germline V gene are MGHDK and SYGVNS. The CDR3 has 14 amino acids.

Ten or more counts support this clonotype. V gene TRBV7-2 combines with J gene TRBJ2-7, with 10 nucleotides matching TRBD1. Germline V gene lookup returns CDR1 SGHTA and CDR2 FQGNSA. The CDR3 has 19 amino acids. The V gene end was trimmed by 3 bases and the J gene end by 0 bases; junction bases not matched to a gene: 14. The CDR3 is CASSFLLGRDRGASYEQYF. CDR3 DNA sequence: TGTGCCAGCAGCTTTTTGTTGGGACGGGACAGGGGAGCCTCCTACGAGCAGTACTTC. Combining the CDR3 with reference TRBV7-2 and TRBJ2-7 gives the whole variable domain GAGVSQSPSNKVTEKGKDVELRCDPISGHTALYWYRQSLGQGLEFLIYFQGNSAPDKSGLPSDRFSAERTGGSVSTLTIQRTQQEDSAVYLCASSFLLGRDRGASYEQYFGPGTRLTVT.

V usage is TRBV12-3 or TRBV12-4 and J usage is TRBJ1-1; D not certain. The germline V and J ends were trimmed by 6 bases and 1 base, with 15 bases remaining between them. The CDR3 extends over 15 amino acids. CDR3 region: CASSKPLIQNTEAFF. In nucleotides, the CDR3 is TGTGCCAGCAGCAAACCACTCATACAGAACACTGAAGCTTTCTTT.

This clonotype was found a few times. The V gene is TRBV5-1, the J gene TRBJ2-1; a weak D match, TRBD1 (5 bases). V was shortened by 1 base and J by 6 bases, with 20 bases between the two germline ends. The CDR3 spans 17 residues. The V gene's germline CDR1 is SGHRS and CDR2 YFSETQ. DNA of the CDR3: TGCGCCAGCAGCTTGATTGGCCCGGGTCAGGGCGGCAATGAGCAGTTCTTC. It is translated as CASSLIGPGQGGNEQFF.

The rearrangement uses TRBV5-1 and TRBJ2-2; unclear D gene. There are 14 residues in the CDR3. Trimming left V 3 bases short and J 0 bases short, with 6 bases between. Germline-derived CDR1 and CDR2 are SGHRS and YFSETQ. The CDR3 loop is CASSYSPNTGELFF. CDR3 bases: TGCGCCAGCAGCTACAGTCCGAACACCGGGGAGCTGTTTTTT.

The J gene is TRBJ2-5, the V gene TRBV4-1, with 10 bases that match TRBD2. The junction had 2 bases not matched to a gene; V was cut back by 0 bases and J by 4 bases. The CDR3 is 15 residues long. The germline V gene has CDR1 MGHRA and CDR2 YSYEKL. CDR3 nucleotide sequence: TGCGCCAGCAGCCAAGAACTAGCGGGGAGAGAGACCCAGTACTTC. It is translated as CASSQELAGRETQYF.

This clonotype was observed a handful of times. The chain links TRBV29-1 to TRBJ2-7; D is uncertain. Trimming took 5 bases from V and 2 from J, leaving 10 bases between them. The CDR3 runs 12 residues. The germline gives CDR1 SQVTM, CDR2 ANQGSEA. CDR3 sequence (DNA): TGCAGCGTTAGGAGCAAACCCTACGAGCAGTACTTC. Its protein is CSVRSKPYEQYF.

V is TRBV19 and J is TRBJ2-2; possibly TRBD1 for D (5 bases). This CDR3 is 14 amino acids long. The germline V gene has CDR1 LNHDA and CDR2 SQIVND (reference sequence). V lost 6 bases and J 4 bases, leaving 12 bases between the germline ends. CDR3 DNA: TGTGCCAGTAGCACCGACAGTCCCACCGGGGAGCTGTTTTTT. This sequence encodes CASSTDSPTGELFF. Complete variable domain (other parts from reference TRBV19 and TRBJ2-2): DGGITQSPKYLFRKEGQNVTLSCEQNLNHDAMYWYRQDPGQGLRLIYYSQIVNDFQKGDIAEGYSVSREKKESFPLTVTSAQKNPTAFYLCASSTDSPTGELFFGEGSRLTVL.

The rearrangement uses TRBV5-1 and TRBJ1-2; TRBD1 is a possible D gene (6 bases). The germline gives CDR1 SGHRS, CDR2 YFSETQ. V was clipped by 0 bases and J by 3 bases, with 12 bases between them. This CDR3 is built from 15 residues. CDR3 DNA sequence: TGCGCCAGCAGCTTGGATGGGGGGCTCGACTATGGCTACACCTTC. Translation gives CASSLDGGLDYGYTF.